This TCR beta chain was profiled in a study of tumor and adjacent non-tumor tissue in lung cancer. Looking at the study overall: Stage I to III disease affected roughly ten men and roughly five women aged about 31 to 85.

This sample's RNA came from whole unsorted tissue. Distant lung tissue was collected more than 3 cm away from the tumor edge. A modified ARM-PCR protocol with three rounds of nested PCR amplified TCRbeta. TCRdb re-called the multiplex PCR reads with MiXCR, one entry per CDR3 protein. This table has around 80,000 distinct CDR3 sequences, approximately 82% appearing once. Germline V gene lookup returns CDR1 MDHEN and CDR2 SYDVKM. The length of the CDR3 is 14 residues. As for this clonotype: The junction does not match germline at one end; this may be a read error.

The sequenced material came from distant non-tumor lung tissue. The chain uses TRBV28 and TRBJ2-7; D may correspond to TRBD1 or TRBD2 (6 bases each). This TCR came from a man aged 70 or older with non-small cell lung cancer. The CDR3 nucleotides read TGTTCCAGCAGTCCCAGGACGGGGGCCTACGAGCAATACTTC. It codes for CSSSPRTGAYEQYF.